This TCR beta chain was retrieved from a study of cytomegalovirus exposure and HLA in healthy donors. Notes on the study in general: Reportedly, diagnosis of cytomegalovirus status by the classifier showed high specificity and sensitivity. Later analysis identified around 15,000 TCR beta sequences associated with HLA alleles, using a false discovery rate threshold of 0.05.

In the case of this clone: Its matching antigen is unknown.

Researchers ran the PCR with 60 Vbeta and 13 Jbeta primers. TCRdb keeps only in-frame clones here, not all; method: immunoSEQ multiplex PCR. Seen in this sample are roughly 150,000 clones; the ten most common clones hold about 1.7%. The CDR3 runs to 16 residues. The V gene end was trimmed by 2 bases and the J gene end by 4 bases; junction bases not matched to a gene: 8. Germline-derived CDR1 and CDR2 are SGDLS and YYNGEE. The chain combines TRBV9 with TRBJ2-3; 9 bases are shared with TRBD2. The sequence derives from a woman between 45 and 60 years old in good health and CMV-seronegative. The material sequenced was PBMCs. DNA for the CDR3: TGTGCCAGCAGCGTTGGCGGGGGGGCCGGGGCAGATACGCAGTATTTT. Protein sequence: CASSVGGGAGADTQYF.